These 2 T cell receptor beta chains share one sample of origin, sequenced in a study of Tregs in tolerant kidney transplant recipients. TCRdb keeps only in-frame clones here, not all; method: immunoSEQ multiplex PCR. The sample records about 240,000 clones, around 82% being singletons. Sequenced material: CD4+ T cells from blood. These receptors all come from a human donor in good health.

This clone has just one count. The rearrangement links TRBV15 to TRBJ2-5; no clear D. The CDR3 length is 14 residues. Trimming removed 0 bases from V and 4 bases from J, with 9 bases in between. CDR1 is LNHNV, CDR2 YYDKDF, per germline (reference sequence). Here the CDR3 DNA reads TGTGCCACCAGCAGAGACCTAATGGGAGAGACCCAGTACTTC. This codes for CATSRDLMGETQYF. Full variable domain (outside the CDR3, taken from reference TRBV15 and TRBJ2-5): DAMVIQNPRYQVTQFGKPVTLSCSQTLNHNVMYWYQQKSSQAPKLLFHYYDKDFNNEADTPDNFQSRRPNTSFCFLDIRSPGLGDTAMYLCATSRDLMGETQYFGPGTRLLVL.

This clone has a handful of counts. The rearrangement joins TRBV5-1 to TRBJ1-1; 9 bases line up with TRBD1. There are 14 residues in the CDR3. V lost 5 bases and J lost 4; bases outside the gene matches: 6. From germline, CDR1 is SGHRS and CDR2 YFSETQ. In nucleotides, the CDR3 is TGCGCCAGCAGGCCAACAGGGGGCGGCACTGAAGCTTTCTTT. The encoded protein is CASRPTGGGTEAFF.